This T cell receptor (beta chain) was identified during a study of blood T cell repertoires in COVID-19. Study in general: Some COVID-19 samples were acute and others convalescent; all came from the United States, Italy and Spain.

V was pared by 7 bases and J by 2 bases, with 7 bases of the junction left unmatched. CDR3 length equals 14 residues. Germline CDR1 reads SQVTM; CDR2 reads ANQGSEA. Using immunoSEQ multiplex PCR, the repertoire was profiled, and TCRdb retains in-frame clones only, with some absent. The top ten clones hold just over 20% of a sample with about 80,000 clones, around 80% of them seen once. This clonotype was sampled from a human donor in a cohort sampled during active COVID-19. The chain joins TRBV29-1 to TRBJ2-3; the match to TRBD1 covers 9 bases. Material: peripheral blood. The CDR3 reads CSGRGTGNTDTQYF. In nucleotides, the CDR3 is TGCAGCGGAAGAGGGACAGGGAACACAGATACGCAGTATTTT.